The 10 T cell receptor beta chains presented below share a single source sample, sequenced in a study of vaccination and CD4 T cells after COVID-19 (dated by TCRdb to between 2020 and 2023). What the treatment or condition label conveys for this sample: approximately 9-day PBMC culture with coronavirus spike peptide pools or control peptides (ViraFEST assay). Their antigens are not known. Library creation used PCR. Sequencer: Illumina iSeq 100. DNA from cultured CD4+ T cells was subjected to TCR sequencing with the Oncomine TCR Beta short-read assay at the Johns Hopkins FTIC core. TCRdb cleaned the public reads at Q25 with fastp, built clones with MiXCR and kept in-frame beta chains. Records with the same CDR3 protein are collapsed into one entry carrying the most frequent genes and DNA. The sample data list more than 3,500 distinct CDR3 sequences, and around 40% of these were observed just once. The ten most abundant clones make up less than 60% of the sample.

The starting material was CD4+ T cells from blood, cultured in vitro, obtained after SARS-CoV-2 vaccination. Receptors originate from a human donor who had recovered from COVID-19.

The CDR3 protein is CASSFPGQGDETQYF. DNA of the CDR3: TGTGCCAGCAGCTTTCCGGGACAGGGGGATGAGACCCAGTACTTC. The chain is built from TRBV5-4 and TRBJ2-5; 11 bases line up with TRBD1. The CDR3 consists of 15 residues. CDR1 SGHNT and CDR2 YYREEE come from the germline V gene (reference sequence). V gave up 2 bases and J gave up 5 bases; unmatched junction bases: 5.

This clonotype turned up a few times. At one boundary the junction diverges from the germline segment, which might be a read error. V and J are TRBV20-1 and TRBJ2-7; no firm D call. Germline V gives CDR1 DFQATT, CDR2 SNEGSKA (reference sequence). The CDR3 is 12 residues long. CDR3 sequence: CSAGLASDEQYF. The CDR3, as DNA: TGCAGTGCCGGATTAGCCTCCGACGAGCAGTACTTC.

The rearrangement links TRBV30 to TRBJ1-6; D might be TRBD1 (5 bases). Trimming cost V 1 base and J 5 bases, with 12 bases left between them. Germline loops: CDR1 GTSNPN, CDR2 SVGIG (reference sequence). This CDR3 contains 15 residues. CDR3 DNA: TGTGCCTGGAGTGCGGGGGGACTGAATAATTCACCCCTCCACTTT. It codes for CAWSAGGLNNSPLHF.

The chain uses TRBV28 and TRBJ1-5; no firm D call. The V end was cut by 3 bases, the J end by 4 bases, with 13 bases between. The V gene's germline CDR1 is MDHEN and CDR2 SYDVKM. The CDR3 runs 15 residues. CDR3 amino acids: CASSFGTRGNQPQHF. Here the CDR3 DNA reads TGTGCCAGCAGTTTCGGAACCAGAGGGAATCAGCCCCAGCATTTT. The full variable domain, its missing parts supplied by reference TRBV28 and TRBJ1-5, is DVKVTQSSRYLVKRTGEKVFLECVQDMDHENMFWYRQDPGLGLRLIYFSYDVKMKEKGDIPEGYSVSREKKERFSLILESASTNQTSMYLCASSFGTRGNQPQHFGDGTRLSIL.

This chain uses TRBV19 with TRBJ2-1; 9 bases agree with TRBD2. Trimming removed 4 bases from V and 4 bases from J; junction bases left unmatched: 11. Germline CDR1 is LNHDA and CDR2 is SQIVND (reference sequence). This CDR3 has 17 residues. CDR3 nucleotides: TGTGCCAGTAGTAACCCTAGCGGGGATTGGACTTACAATGAGCAGTTCTTC. It yields the protein CASSNPSGDWTYNEQFF.

V usage is TRBV19 and J usage is TRBJ1-5; unclear D gene. This CDR3 contains 12 residues. The germline V gene encodes CDR1 LNHDA and CDR2 SQIVND (reference sequence). Trimming left V 4 bases short and J 7 bases short, with 8 bases between. CDR3: CASSTPPQPQHF. CDR3 DNA sequence: TGTGCCAGTAGTACCCCCCCCCAGCCCCAGCATTTT.

Only a few counts were recorded for this clonotype. Written as DNA, the CDR3 is TGCAGTGCTAGCGACAGGGGGTACGAGCAGTACTTC. The encoded protein is CSASDRGYEQYF. This rearrangement joins TRBV20-1 to TRBJ2-7; TRBD1 agrees at 9 bases. CDR1 is DFQATT, CDR2 SNEGSKA, per germline (reference sequence). V lost 3 bases to trimming and J lost 4 bases; unmatched junction nucleotides: 1. This CDR3 has 12 residues.

There are a few counts of this clonotype. This chain connects TRBV28 to TRBJ1-2; D not resolved. CDR3 length equals 14 residues. Trimming shortened V by 3 bases and J by 6 bases, and 14 bases separated the two germline ends. Germline-derived CDR1 and CDR2 are MDHEN and SYDVKM. CDR3: CASSFSTLQNGYTF. The DNA of the CDR3 is TGTGCCAGCAGTTTCTCTACCTTGCAGAATGGCTACACCTTC.

The rearrangement joins TRBV7-2 to TRBJ2-3; 9 bases match TRBD2. Germline loops: CDR1 SGHTA, CDR2 FQGNSA. V shed 4 bases, J shed 0 bases, and the junction held 5 bases outside the gene matches. This CDR3 region has 16 residues. CDR3 DNA: TGTGCCAGCAGCTACCTAGCGGGGCTTAGCACAGATACGCAGTATTTT. Its translation: CASSYLAGLSTDTQYF.

The genes are TRBV19 and TRBJ2-1; TRBD2 matches at 15 bases. The germline V gene encodes CDR1 LNHDA and CDR2 SQIVND (reference sequence). CDR3 length equals 17 residues. Trimming took 1 base from V and 4 from J; bases not matched to a gene: 2. CDR3 in amino acids: CASSIGTSGGAYNEQFF. CDR3 sequence (DNA): TGTGCCAGTAGTATAGGGACTAGCGGGGGGGCTTACAATGAGCAGTTCTTC.